This T cell receptor beta chain came from a study of T cell responses to AZD1222 COVID-19 vaccine. TCRdb's copy holds only in-frame clones and misses some; the assay was immunoSEQ multiplex PCR. The sample records approximately 120,000 clones, 89% being singletons. Points on this clone: Its antigen is unknown.

Study-wide results and limits: None of the repertoires were sampled until the peak T cell response had passed. Elevations in Spike-specific TCR breadth and depth followed administration of two AZD1222 doses. Baseline testing showed seropositivity in only six AZD1222 recipients.

Specimen: peripheral blood, collected on day 0 of AZD1222 vaccination. The origin of this receptor is an adult in good health.

The CDR3 region is CASSLSLGAEAGNTIYF. The CDR3 nucleotides read TGTGCCAGCAGCTTGTCTTTGGGAGCAGAGGCTGGAAACACCATATATTTT. The V and J genes are TRBV5-5 and TRBJ1-3; D is uncertain. CDR1 and CDR2 (germline): SGHKS, YYEKEE (reference sequence). Trimming took off 1 base at V and 2 bases at J, with 16 bases between the two ends. The CDR3 length is 17 residues.